The rows below give T cell receptor beta chains drawn from one sample of a study of CD8+ T cells in alopecia areata. Libraries were prepared by immunoSEQ multiplex PCR; TCRdb keeps only in-frame clonotypes and omits some of them. The sample has under 250,000 clones; more than 50% are singletons. Sequenced input: CD8+ T cells sorted from blood. The receptors were gathered from a human donor in good health. Both conserved end residues are part of each CDR3. Fields, in order: J gene, V gene, clone size, D gene, CDR3 DNA, CDR3 protein. A D gene is named only where the DNA matches it firmly. Clone size is stated in some rows and not others, as once, few, many or a class when expanded.

J: TRBJ2-2; V: TRBV4-1; size: once; D: -; DNA: TGCGCCAGCAGCCAAGAACCATCCGGGGAGCTGTTTTTT; CDR3: CASSQEPSGELFF
J: TRBJ2-1; V: TRBV10-3; size: few; D: -; DNA: TGTGCCAGCAACGAAGACACCCACAATGAGCAGTTCTTC; CDR3: CASNEDTHNEQFF
J: TRBJ2-3; V: TRBV27; size: few; D: -; DNA: TGTGCCAGCAGTTCGGGCAGGGAAGATACGCAGTATTTT; CDR3: CASSSGREDTQYF
J: TRBJ2-5; V: TRBV5-4; size: -; D: -; DNA: TGTGCCAGCAGCTTTAACTCGAAGGACCAGTACTTC; CDR3: CASSFNSKDQYF
J: TRBJ2-1; V: TRBV20-1; size: few; D: -; DNA: TGCAGTGCTAGTTCAGGCGGTGAGCAGTTCTTC; CDR3: CSASSGGEQFF
J: TRBJ2-1; V: TRBV4-1; size: -; D: -; DNA: TGCGCCAGCAGCTTACGAGCCCCTCCCACCGGAGGTGAGCAGTTCTTC; CDR3: CASSLRAPPTGGEQFF
J: TRBJ1-6; V: TRBV4-1; size: -; D: TRBD1; DNA: TGCGCCAGCAGCCAAGTTGAGGGGACAGCAAATTCACCCCTCCACTTT; CDR3: CASSQVEGTANSPLHF
J: TRBJ1-1; V: TRBV4-1; size: once; D: -; DNA: TGCGCCAGCAGCCAAGAGGGTGGTTCGAACACTGAAGCTTTCTTT; CDR3: CASSQEGGSNTEAFF
J: TRBJ2-5; V: TRBV27; size: -; D: -; DNA: TGTGCCAGCAGTTGGGGCGGGACCCAGTACTTC; CDR3: CASSWGGTQYF
J: TRBJ1-2; V: TRBV27; size: -; D: TRBD1; DNA: TGTGCCAGCAGTCCCGGGACAGGGGTCCCTAACTATGGCTACACCTTC; CDR3: CASSPGTGVPNYGYTF
J: TRBJ2-7; V: TRBV29-1; size: -; D: -; DNA: TGCAGCGTGATATCGTCAGGGTTTGTCACGGCGCAGTACTTC; CDR3: CSVISSGFVTAQYF
J: TRBJ1-6; V: TRBV5-6; size: -; D: -; DNA: TGTGCCAGCAGCTCCGACAGAACGGAGTGGAATTCACCCCTCCACTTT; CDR3: CASSSDRTEWNSPLHF
J: TRBJ2-2; V: TRBV27; size: -; D: TRBD1; DNA: TGTGCCAGCAGTTTGCTGGACAGGGTAAACACCGGGGAGCTGTTTTTT; CDR3: CASSLLDRVNTGELFF
J: TRBJ2-7; V: TRBV5-4; size: few; D: -; DNA: TGTGCCAGCAGCTTGTTCAACAGCCTAGACGGGGAGCAGTACTTC; CDR3: CASSLFNSLDGEQYF
J: TRBJ1-1; V: TRBV7-7; size: once; D: -; DNA: TGTGCCAGCAGCTCATCCCTTAACACTGAAGCTTTCTTT; CDR3: CASSSSLNTEAFF